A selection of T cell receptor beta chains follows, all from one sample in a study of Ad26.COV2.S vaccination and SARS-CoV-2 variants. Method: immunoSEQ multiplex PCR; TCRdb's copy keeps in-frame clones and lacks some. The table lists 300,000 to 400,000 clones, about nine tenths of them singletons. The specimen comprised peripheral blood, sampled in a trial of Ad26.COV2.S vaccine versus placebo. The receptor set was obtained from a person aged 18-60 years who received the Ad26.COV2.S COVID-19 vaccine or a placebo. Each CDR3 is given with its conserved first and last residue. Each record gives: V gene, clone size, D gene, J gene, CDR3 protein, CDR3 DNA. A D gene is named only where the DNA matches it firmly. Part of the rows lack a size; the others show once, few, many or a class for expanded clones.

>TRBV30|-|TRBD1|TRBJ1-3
CAWGWTGASGNTIYF
TGTGCCTGGGGCTGGACAGGGGCTTCAGGAAACACCATATATTTT
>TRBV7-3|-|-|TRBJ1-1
CASSFEGAPGTEAFF
TGTGCCAGCAGCTTTGAAGGGGCGCCGGGCACTGAAGCTTTCTTT
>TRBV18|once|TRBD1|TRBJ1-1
CASSQQGGRSEAFF
TGTGCCAGCTCTCAACAGGGGGGACGTAGTGAAGCTTTCTTT
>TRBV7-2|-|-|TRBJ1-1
CASSLERRNTEAFF
TGTGCCAGCAGCTTAGAGCGGAGAAACACTGAAGCTTTCTTT
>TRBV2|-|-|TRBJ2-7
CASGTGEQYF
TGTGCCAGCGGGACGGGGGAGCAGTACTTC
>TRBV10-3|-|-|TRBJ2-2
CAISESSPVGGNTGELFF
TGTGCCATCAGTGAGTCTTCCCCCGTTGGGGGGAACACCGGGGAGCTGTTTTTT
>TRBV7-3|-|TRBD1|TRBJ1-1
CASRRDRDTEAFF
TGTGCCAGCAGACGCGACAGGGACACTGAAGCTTTCTTT
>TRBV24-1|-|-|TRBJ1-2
CATSGGAGDGYTF
TGTGCCACCAGTGGGGGGGCGGGGGACGGCTACACCTTC
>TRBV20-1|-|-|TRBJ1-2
CSASIRGYSGYTF
TGCAGTGCTAGTATAAGGGGTTACTCTGGCTACACCTTC
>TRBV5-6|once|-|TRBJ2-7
CASSLAGTFAHEQYF
TGTGCCAGCAGCTTGGCCGGGACCTTTGCCCACGAGCAGTACTTC
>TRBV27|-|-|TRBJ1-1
CASTQAGTEAFF
TGTGCCAGCACCCAAGCGGGCACTGAAGCTTTCTTT
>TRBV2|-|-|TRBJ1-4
CASSEGHLVEKLFF
TGTGCCAGCAGTGAAGGCCATTTGGTGGAAAAACTGTTTTTT
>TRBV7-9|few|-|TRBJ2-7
CASRGDASYEQYF
TGTGCCAGCAGGGGGGACGCCTCCTACGAGCAGTACTTC
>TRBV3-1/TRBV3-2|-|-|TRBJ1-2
CASSQEWAKNYGYTF
TGTGCCAGCAGCCAAGAGTGGGCAAAGAACTATGGCTACACCTTC
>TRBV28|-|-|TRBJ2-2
CASSPPGGELFF
TGTGCCAGCAGTCCCCCTGGTGGGGAGCTGTTTTTT
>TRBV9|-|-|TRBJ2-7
CASSSLETSYEQYF
TGTGCCAGCAGCTCACTGGAAACCTCCTACGAGCAGTACTTC
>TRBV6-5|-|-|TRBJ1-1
CASSYSVLSNTEAFF
TGTGCCAGCAGTTACTCGGTCCTCTCGAACACTGAAGCTTTCTTT
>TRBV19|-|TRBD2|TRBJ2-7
CASSLREDSYEQYF
TGTGCCAGTAGTTTGCGGGAGGACTCCTACGAGCAGTACTTC
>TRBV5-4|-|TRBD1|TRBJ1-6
CASSSGTGDSPLHF
TGTGCCAGCAGCTCTGGGACAGGGGATTCACCCCTCCACTTT
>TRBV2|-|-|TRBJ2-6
CASSLQGWSSGANVLTF
TGTGCCAGCAGCTTACAGGGTTGGAGCTCTGGGGCCAACGTCCTGACTTTC
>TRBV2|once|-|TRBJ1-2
CASSGYNYGYTF
TGTGCCAGCAGTGGATACAACTATGGCTACACCTTC
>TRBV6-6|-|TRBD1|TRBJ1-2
CASSSGTGTFYGYTF
TGTGCCAGCAGTTCCGGGACAGGGACTTTCTATGGCTACACCTTC
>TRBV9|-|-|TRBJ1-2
CASSVGSGVGGYTF
TGTGCCAGCAGCGTAGGGTCAGGGGTTGGAGGCTACACCTTC
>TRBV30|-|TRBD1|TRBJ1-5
CASGQGNQPQHF
TGTGCCTCCGGACAGGGGAACCAGCCCCAGCATTTT
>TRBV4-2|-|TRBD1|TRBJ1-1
CASSQDLGGQYTEAFF
TGTGCCAGCAGCCAAGACCTAGGGGGCCAGTACACTGAAGCTTTCTTT
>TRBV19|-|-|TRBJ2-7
CASSSDSGSYEQYF
TGTGCCAGTAGTTCGGATAGTGGCTCCTACGAGCAGTACTTC
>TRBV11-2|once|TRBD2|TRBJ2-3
CASSLGLASDTQYF
TGTGCCAGCAGCTTAGGACTAGCGTCAGATACGCAGTATTTT
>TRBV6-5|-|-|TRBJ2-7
CASSPADRIYEQYF
TGTGCCAGCAGTCCCGCCGACAGGATCTACGAGCAGTACTTC
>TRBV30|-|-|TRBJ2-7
CAWSVQDGEYEQYF
TGTGCCTGGAGTGTACAGGACGGGGAATACGAGCAGTACTTC
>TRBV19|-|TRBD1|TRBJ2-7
CASSIWGQGSFEQYF
TGTGCCAGCTCCATCTGGGGACAGGGCTCATTCGAGCAGTACTTC
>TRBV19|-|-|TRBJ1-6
CASTGGLPVDNSPLHF
TGTGCCAGTACCGGGGGTCTGCCGGTGGATAATTCACCCCTCCACTTT
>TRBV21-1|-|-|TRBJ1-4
CASSTLLQGAFNEKLFF
TGTGCCAGCAGCACCCTCCTTCAGGGAGCTTTTAATGAAAAACTGTTTTTT
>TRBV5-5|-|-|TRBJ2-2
CASSLVGEELFF
TGTGCCAGCAGCTTGGTGGGGGAGGAGCTGTTTTTT
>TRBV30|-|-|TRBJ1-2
CAWRDSILTNYGYTF
TGTGCCTGGAGGGACAGTATTCTCACTAACTATGGCTACACCTTC
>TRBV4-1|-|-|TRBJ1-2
CASSQGGGALGYTF
TGCGCCAGCAGCCAAGGAGGAGGGGCTCTAGGCTACACCTTC
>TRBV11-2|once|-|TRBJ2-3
CASSGRTHTDTQYF
TGTGCCTCCAGCGGAAGGACCCACACAGATACGCAGTATTTT
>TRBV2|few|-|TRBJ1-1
CASRRLNTEAFF
TGTGCCAGCCGACGGTTGAACACTGAAGCTTTCTTT
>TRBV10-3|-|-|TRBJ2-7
CAVSAVAYEQYF
TGTGCCGTAAGCGCGGTGGCGTACGAGCAGTACTTC
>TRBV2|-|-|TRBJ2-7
CAAFESPYEQYF
TGTGCCGCTTTTGAATCGCCCTACGAGCAGTACTTC
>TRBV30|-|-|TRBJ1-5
CAWSWQDNQPQHF
TGTGCCTGGAGTTGGCAGGACAATCAGCCCCAGCATTTT
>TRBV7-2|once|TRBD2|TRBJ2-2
CASSLPGGVHTGELFF
TGTGCCAGCAGCTTACCGGGGGGGGTACACACCGGGGAGCTGTTTTTT
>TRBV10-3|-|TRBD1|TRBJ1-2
CATGTGGDYGYTF
TGTGCCACTGGGACAGGGGGCGACTATGGCTACACCTTC
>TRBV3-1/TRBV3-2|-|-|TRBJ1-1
CASSSGGGRGTEAFF
TGTGCCAGCAGCTCGGGGGGAGGCCGGGGCACTGAAGCTTTCTTT
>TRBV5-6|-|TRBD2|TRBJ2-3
CASTWTSGRSTDTQYF
TGTGCCAGCACTTGGACTAGCGGGAGAAGCACAGATACGCAGTATTTT
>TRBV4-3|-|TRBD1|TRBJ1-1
CASSDRVFGNTEAFF
TGCGCCAGCAGTGACAGGGTTTTCGGGAACACTGAAGCTTTCTTT
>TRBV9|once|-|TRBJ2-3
CASSVDGKSRDTQYF
TGTGCCAGCAGCGTAGATGGGAAATCAAGGGATACGCAGTATTTT
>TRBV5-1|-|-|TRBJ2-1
CASSLDLGDNEQFF
TGCGCCAGCAGCTTGGATCTGGGGGACAATGAGCAGTTCTTC